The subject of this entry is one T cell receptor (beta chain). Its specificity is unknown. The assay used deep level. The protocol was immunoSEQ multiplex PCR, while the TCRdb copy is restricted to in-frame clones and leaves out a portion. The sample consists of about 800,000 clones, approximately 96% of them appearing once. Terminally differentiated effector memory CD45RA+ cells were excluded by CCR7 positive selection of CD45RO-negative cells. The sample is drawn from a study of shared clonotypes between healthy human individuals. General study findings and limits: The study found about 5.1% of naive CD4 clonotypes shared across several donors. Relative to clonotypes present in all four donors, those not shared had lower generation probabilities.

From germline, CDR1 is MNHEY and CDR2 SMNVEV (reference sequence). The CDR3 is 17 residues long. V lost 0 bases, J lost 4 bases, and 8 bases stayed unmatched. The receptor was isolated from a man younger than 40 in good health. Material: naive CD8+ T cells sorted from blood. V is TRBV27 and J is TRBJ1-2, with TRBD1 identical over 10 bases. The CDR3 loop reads CASSLSGTGAGFYGYTF. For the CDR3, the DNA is TGTGCCAGCAGTTTATCGGGGACAGGGGCGGGCTTCTATGGCTACACCTTC.